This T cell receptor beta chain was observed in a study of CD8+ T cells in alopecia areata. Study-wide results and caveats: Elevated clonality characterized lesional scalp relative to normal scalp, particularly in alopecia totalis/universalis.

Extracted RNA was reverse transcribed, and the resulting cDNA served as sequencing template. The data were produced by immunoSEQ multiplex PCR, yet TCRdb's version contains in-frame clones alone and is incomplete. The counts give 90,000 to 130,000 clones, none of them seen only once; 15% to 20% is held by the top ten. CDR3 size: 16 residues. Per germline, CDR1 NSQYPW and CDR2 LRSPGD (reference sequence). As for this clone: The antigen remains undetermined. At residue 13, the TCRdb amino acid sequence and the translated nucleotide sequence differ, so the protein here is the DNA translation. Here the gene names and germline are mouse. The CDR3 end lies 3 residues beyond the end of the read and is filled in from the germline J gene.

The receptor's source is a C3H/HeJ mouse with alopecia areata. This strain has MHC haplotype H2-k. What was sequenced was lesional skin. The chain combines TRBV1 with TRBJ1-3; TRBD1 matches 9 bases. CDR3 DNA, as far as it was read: TGCCCCTGCAGTGCAGACACAGGGGGCGCTGGAAATACG. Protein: CPCSADTGGAGNT. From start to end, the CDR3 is CPCSADTGGAGNTLYF.